A single sample gave rise to the 6 T cell receptor beta chains below, sequenced in a study of CD8 T cells in ankylosing spondylitis (dated by TCRdb to about 2017). Antigen specificity for these receptors is unknown. Results and caveats for the whole study, not just this receptor: Blood from ankylosing spondylitis patients appeared to be characterized by a TCR beta motif made up of under 10 highly homologous amino acid variants.

Library preparation employed 5' RACE. Sequencing was performed on an Illumina HiSeq 2500. TCRdb reran the public reads through fastp at Q25 and MiXCR, keeping productive beta chains. Entries that share a CDR3 protein sequence are merged under the most common genes and DNA. For this sample the table gives about 330,000 distinct CDR3 sequences, of which under 8.5% were detected only once. 13% to 15% of the sample is in the top ten clones. The sample consisted of blood, either unsorted or a sorted T cell fraction (not recorded which). These receptors were obtained from a male donor with ankylosing spondylitis.

This clonotype was counted a few times. The chain uses TRBV27 and TRBJ1-5; a possible D gene is TRBD1 (6 bases). CDR1 MNHEY and CDR2 SMNVEV come from the germline V gene (reference sequence). This CDR3 comprises 14 residues. Trimming removed 5 bases at V and 10 bases at J, with 18 bases between. The CDR3 is CASSKGGIISPQHF. The CDR3, as DNA: TGTGCCAGCAGTAAGGGGGGGATAATCAGCCCCCAGCATTTT.

This clonotype was detected many times. The chain links TRBV20-1 to TRBJ2-3, with D tentatively TRBD2 (5 bases). Germline V CDR1 and CDR2: DFQATT, SNEGSKA (reference sequence). The CDR3 is made up of 16 amino acids. The ends were cut back, 6 bases at V and 0 bases at J, with 19 bases in the middle. CDR3 loop: CSAPAFLAASTDTQYF. CDR3 DNA sequence: TGCAGTGCCCCAGCCTTTCTAGCAGCTAGCACAGATACGCAGTATTTT.

This chain connects TRBV4-2 to TRBJ2-3; 7 bases line up with TRBD1. This CDR3 region has 18 residues. The ends lost 4 bases at V and 2 bases at J; junction bases unmatched: 15. Germline CDR1 reads LGHNA; CDR2 reads YNFKEQ. In DNA form, the CDR3 reads TGTGCCAGCAGCCCGACCGGATTGACAGGGACCTACACAGATACGCAGTATTTT. Protein sequence: CASSPTGLTGTYTDTQYF.

This clonotype was observed many times. The chain employs TRBV2 and TRBJ2-4, with 7 positions matching TRBD1. Germline CDR1 reads SNHLY; CDR2 reads FYNNEI. Trimming took 5 bases from V and 0 from J; bases not matched to a gene: 13. The CDR3 totals 18 residues. The CDR3 here is CASSRGHRGYQAKNIQYF. Written as DNA, the CDR3 is TGTGCCAGCAGTAGGGGGCACAGGGGTTATCAAGCCAAAAACATTCAGTACTTC.

This chain connects TRBV19 to TRBJ1-3; 9 bases are a match to TRBD1. The germline CDR1 and CDR2 sequences are LNHDA and SQIVND (reference sequence). V trimming: 10 bases; J trimming: 6 bases; junction bases outside the gene matches: 13. The CDR3 sequence is 15 residues long. As DNA, the CDR3 is TGTGCCACCAGAGAACCCGGGACAGGGCTAAACACCATATATTTT. Protein sequence: CATREPGTGLNTIYF.

V gene TRBV4-2 combines with J gene TRBJ2-1, with TRBD2 matching 8 bases. This CDR3 region has 16 residues. Germline loops: CDR1 LGHNA, CDR2 YNFKEQ. The V and J ends lost 4 bases and 4 bases, in that order; junction bases with no gene match: 9. The DNA for the CDR3 is TGTGCCAGCAGCCCCCCGGGACTAGGAACGTACAATGAGCAGTTCTTC. It translates to CASSPPGLGTYNEQFF.